The rows below give T cell receptor beta chains drawn from one sample of a study of blood T cell repertoires in COVID-19. Here immunoSEQ multiplex PCR was the method, and the copy in TCRdb shows in-frame clones only, minus some. The profile shows roughly 300,000 clones, approximately 87% of them singletons. Sequencing was carried out using peripheral blood. The receptors originated from a woman aged 30 to 39 with COVID-19, enrolled during active disease. Both conserved end residues are part of each CDR3. The order of the fields is CDR3 DNA, CDR3 protein, D gene, J gene, clone size, V gene. The D gene is left open where the match is weak. A row's size may be missing; if present it is once, few, many or a size class.

TGCAGCGTTACTACATACTCCTACGAGCAGTACTTC	CSVTTYSYEQYF	NA	TRBJ2-7	NA	TRBV29-1
TGCGCCAGCAGCCGCCTCCTGGGACTACTCGAGGAGCAGTACTTC	CASSRLLGLLEEQYF	TRBD2	TRBJ2-7	NA	TRBV5-1
TGTGCCAGCTCTGGGAGGGTTGGGAACACTGAAGCTTTCTTT	CASSGRVGNTEAFF	NA	TRBJ1-1	NA	TRBV18
TGTGCCTGGAGTGTAGGGTTTGGCGGGGGGGCAAGCACAGATACGCAGTATTTT	CAWSVGFGGGASTDTQYF	TRBD2	TRBJ2-3	NA	TRBV30
TGTGCCAGCAGCTTAGGGACAGGTACCAATGAAGCTTTCTTT	CASSLGTGTNEAFF	TRBD1	TRBJ1-1	NA	TRBV7-9
TGCGCCAGCAGCCCGGGTGGGGGGTATTACGAGCAGTACTTC	CASSPGGGYYEQYF	NA	TRBJ2-7	NA	TRBV5-1
TGTGCCAGCCAAGGGAGGGGACGCCGCACCGGGGAGCTGTTTTTT	CASQGRGRRTGELFF	TRBD2	TRBJ2-2	once	TRBV27
TGCGCCAGCAGCCCTACTAGCGGGGGGGCGTACCAAGAGACCCAGTACTTC	CASSPTSGGAYQETQYF	TRBD2	TRBJ2-5	NA	TRBV5-1
TGTGCCAGCTCAAGGGGTGGACGATTCTCCGGGGAGCTGTTTTTT	CASSRGGRFSGELFF	NA	TRBJ2-2	NA	TRBV18
TGTGCCAGCAGCTTGGCGGCAGCGAATTACGAGCAGTACTTC	CASSLAAANYEQYF	NA	TRBJ2-7	few	TRBV5-5
TGTGCCAGCAGCTTGGGACAGTCGTTTGACGAGCAGTACTTC	CASSLGQSFDEQYF	NA	TRBJ2-7	once	TRBV5-5
TGCGCCACCGAGACAGGGTTCGGCACCGGGGAGCTGTTTTTT	CATETGFGTGELFF	TRBD1	TRBJ2-2	NA	TRBV5-1
TGCAGCGTTTGGGGGGATCTAGCTAACTATGGCTACACCTTC	CSVWGDLANYGYTF	NA	TRBJ1-2	NA	TRBV29-1
TGTGCCAGCTCACCAGGGGTAGCACAGGGCTACGAGCAGTACTTC	CASSPGVAQGYEQYF	NA	TRBJ2-7	NA	TRBV18
TGTGCCAGCAGCTTGGCCACAGGGCACGGCGGGGAGCTGTTTTTT	CASSLATGHGGELFF	NA	TRBJ2-2	NA	TRBV7-9
TGTGCCAGCAGTGAATATCTCGGGCAGCCCCAGCATTTT	CASSEYLGQPQHF	NA	TRBJ1-5	once	TRBV25-1
TGTGCCACCAGTGTTACGGGGTTGGGCACAGATACGCAGTATTTT	CATSVTGLGTDTQYF	NA	TRBJ2-3	NA	TRBV24-1
TGTGCCAGCAGCTTGGGGGGGGGACAGGGTCGCGAAAAACTGTTTTTT	CASSLGGGQGREKLFF	TRBD1	TRBJ1-4	NA	TRBV5-4
TGTGCCAGCAGCCTACCGAACGAGCAGTACTTC	CASSLPNEQYF	NA	TRBJ2-7	NA	TRBV7-6
TGTGCCAGCAGCCTTCCCTTTGGGGAGGCGGGTAGGGTGGTTACCCAGTACTTC	CASSLPFGEAGRVVTQYF	NA	TRBJ2-5	NA	TRBV7-9
TGTGCCAGCACCTCGGGACAGGGATTTTCCTACGAGCAGTACTTC	CASTSGQGFSYEQYF	TRBD1	TRBJ2-7	NA	TRBV2
TGTGCCAGCAGTCTCATGGGAGGAGGGACTGAAGCTTTCTTT	CASSLMGGGTEAFF	NA	TRBJ1-1	NA	TRBV11-1
TGCAGTGCTAGTATCATTTCGGGGGGGCCGAGGGAGACCCAGTACTTC	CSASIISGGPRETQYF	TRBD2	TRBJ2-5	NA	TRBV20-1
TGTGCCAGCAGTGAATACCGGGACAGGGGACTCTATGGCTACACCTTC	CASSEYRDRGLYGYTF	TRBD1	TRBJ1-2	NA	TRBV2
TGTGCCACGACGGGGGGGAACACTGAAGCTTTCTTT	CATTGGNTEAFF	NA	TRBJ1-1	NA	TRBV13
TGTGCCAGTAGGATCCGGGACACCGGGTCCTACGAGCAGTACTTC	CASRIRDTGSYEQYF	NA	TRBJ2-7	NA	TRBV19
TGTGCCAGCAGCGAGGGAGCGGGGGGCCCCGATACGCAGTATTTT	CASSEGAGGPDTQYF	TRBD2	TRBJ2-3	NA	TRBV7-9
TGTGCCAGCAGCGAACCGGGACTAGGGGGCGAGCAGTTCTTC	CASSEPGLGGEQFF	NA	TRBJ2-1	NA	TRBV6-4
TGTGCCAGCAGCTTAAGCGCGGGGGAGCTGTTTTTT	CASSLSAGELFF	NA	TRBJ2-2	NA	TRBV11-3
TGTGCCAGCAGTTTTTCCAGGCTACCCTACGAGCAGTACTTC	CASSFSRLPYEQYF	NA	TRBJ2-7	NA	TRBV27
TGTGCCAGTAGGGACATAGCGGGGGGACCCACCGGGGAGCTGTTTTTT	CASRDIAGGPTGELFF	TRBD2	TRBJ2-2	few	TRBV19
TGCAGCGTTGGTCGGTCTGAAGCTTTCTTT	CSVGRSEAFF	NA	TRBJ1-1	NA	TRBV29-1
TGCGCCAGCAGCTTGTCGCAGGGGACAGATACGCAGTATTTT	CASSLSQGTDTQYF	NA	TRBJ2-3	NA	TRBV5-1
TGTGCCAGCAGCGTAGCTACAGGGCCTGGAAACACCATATATTTT	CASSVATGPGNTIYF	NA	TRBJ1-3	NA	TRBV9
TGTGCCAGCAGCTTCTTGGGGGGGTTGAACACTGAAGCTTTCTTT	CASSFLGGLNTEAFF	NA	TRBJ1-1	NA	TRBV5-5
TGTGCCAGTAGTATAACGGGACAGGGGGATGAAAAACTGTTTTTT	CASSITGQGDEKLFF	TRBD1	TRBJ1-4	NA	TRBV19
TGTGCCAGTAGTACGACCGGGGACAGCAAGAAAAACATTCAGTACTTC	CASSTTGDSKKNIQYF	TRBD1	TRBJ2-4	NA	TRBV19
TGTGCCAGCAGCCAGCTGCACAGCTACGAGCAGTACTTC	CASSQLHSYEQYF	NA	TRBJ2-7	NA	TRBV4-2
TGTGCCAGCAGCTGGTCCGGGACAGCGAACACCGGGGAGCTGTTTTTT	CASSWSGTANTGELFF	TRBD1	TRBJ2-2	NA	TRBV5-6
TGTGCCAGCAGCGCCGGACTAGCGGGGCACTACGAGCAGTACTTC	CASSAGLAGHYEQYF	TRBD2	TRBJ2-7	NA	TRBV5-4
TGTGCCAGTATGACAGGGAGCTCCTATAATTCACCCCTCCACTTT	CASMTGSSYNSPLHF	TRBD1	TRBJ1-6	NA	TRBV19
TGTGCCAGCAGCACCCCTTTAACCCGTTGCTACGCCGGAGAGACCCAGTACTTC	CASSTPLTRCYAGETQYF	NA	TRBJ2-5	NA	TRBV21-1
TGCGCCAGCAGCCAACCGGGACTAGCGGATACGCAGTATTTT	CASSQPGLADTQYF	TRBD2	TRBJ2-3	NA	TRBV4-1
TGTGCCTGGAGCGGGCCTCGGAGAAATATAGGGGGAGAGAACATTCAGTACTTC	CAWSGPRRNIGGENIQYF	NA	TRBJ2-4	once	TRBV30
TGTGCCACCAGTGAAGGACAGGAGCTGATGGCTGGAAACACCATATATTTT	CATSEGQELMAGNTIYF	TRBD1	TRBJ1-3	once	TRBV24-1
TGTGCCAGCAGCATACAGGGGGGCTATGGCTACACCTTC	CASSIQGGYGYTF	TRBD1	TRBJ1-2	NA	TRBV12-3/TRBV12-4
TGTGCCAGCAGCTTAGGGACAGGAGCCTACGAGCAGTACTTC	CASSLGTGAYEQYF	TRBD1	TRBJ2-7	NA	TRBV11-2
TGTGCCAGCAGTTACGGGACAGGGGGCGGGGAAAAACTGTTTTTT	CASSYGTGGGEKLFF	TRBD1	TRBJ1-4	NA	TRBV6-6
TGCGCCAGCAGTGACCAGGGGAGGGGTTCTGAAGCTTTCTTT	CASSDQGRGSEAFF	NA	TRBJ1-1	NA	TRBV10-2
TGCGCCAGCAGCTTGGAAGGGACAGGGGAAGAGACCCAGTACTTC	CASSLEGTGEETQYF	TRBD1	TRBJ2-5	NA	TRBV5-1
TGTGCCAGTAGTTCAGCCGCGACTTACCCCCCGGCTTTCTTT	CASSSAATYPPAFF	NA	TRBJ1-1	NA	TRBV19
TGTGCCACCAGCAGAGGACCGACAGGGATAGGTCAGCCCCAGCATTTT	CATSRGPTGIGQPQHF	TRBD1	TRBJ1-5	NA	TRBV15
TGTGCCAGCAGTGAACGGGGATATGGCTACACCTTC	CASSERGYGYTF	NA	TRBJ1-2	once	TRBV2
TGTGCCACCTCTGATGGGGGGGCCGGGCAAGAGACCCAGTACTTC	CATSDGGAGQETQYF	NA	TRBJ2-5	NA	TRBV24-1